What follows are 32 T cell receptor beta chains derived from one specimen sequenced in a study of technical replicates of blood from several donors. Assay used: immunoSEQ multiplex PCR; TCRdb lists only in-frame clones, some missing. The sample gives tens of thousands of clones, roughly four fifths of which show up once; roughly 4% is in the top ten. Sequencing was performed on PBMCs. These receptors were taken from a human donor in good health. Some clones in this sample may be carry-over from other donors' samples.

The V call is TRBV5-4, the J call TRBJ1-1, with 10 nucleotides matching TRBD1. Germline V CDR1 and CDR2: SGHNT, YYREEE (reference sequence). This CDR3 contains 17 residues. V shed 5 bases and J 2 bases; nucleotides not matched to a gene: 12. As DNA, the CDR3 is TGTGCCAGCAGTTCCGGACAGGGGGAAGTTGGAAACACTGAAGCTTTCTTT. This sequence encodes CASSSGQGEVGNTEAFF.

This chain joins TRBV2 and TRBJ2-5, with TRBD1 matching 9 bases. Germline V CDR1 and CDR2: SNHLY, FYNNEI. The CDR3 runs to 12 residues. V gave up 7 bases and J gave up 5 bases; unmatched junction bases: 2. The CDR3 region is CASTGTGETQYF. DNA of the CDR3: TGTGCCAGCACCGGGACAGGGGAGACCCAGTACTTC. The full variable domain, with the rest looked up from reference TRBV2 and TRBJ2-5, is EPEVTQTPSHQVTQMGQEVILRCVPISNHLYFYWYRQILGQKVEFLVSFYNNEISEKSEIFDDQFSVERPDGSNFTLKIRSTKLEDSAMYFCASTGTGETQYFGPGTRLLVL.

The chain is built from TRBV7-3 and TRBJ2-5, with a tentative D call TRBD2 (5 bases). The V gene's germline CDR1 is SGHTA and CDR2 FQGTGA. Trimming removed 5 bases at V and 2 bases at J, with 15 bases between. This CDR3 has 15 amino acids. CDR3 sequence (DNA): TGTGCCAGCAGCATTAGAAGCGGCTCTCAAGAGACCCAGTACTTC. Protein product: CASSIRSGSQETQYF.

This chain links TRBV7-9 with TRBJ1-4, with no clear D. Germline V gene data show CDR1 as SEHNR and CDR2 as FQNEAQ (reference sequence). This CDR3 contains 14 residues. V was shortened by 5 bases and J by 6 bases, with 13 bases between the two germline ends. The CDR3 nucleotides are TGTGCCAGCAGCCCGGGGAGGGAATATGAAAAACTGTTTTTT. This gives the protein CASSPGREYEKLFF. Full variable domain (missing parts from reference TRBV7-9 and TRBJ1-4): DTGVSQNPRHKITKRGQNVTFRCDPISEHNRLYWYRQTLGQGPEFLTYFQNEAQLEKSRLLSDRFSAERPKGSFSTLEIQRTEQGDSAMYLCASSPGREYEKLFFGSGTQLSVL.

This chain uses TRBV4-2 with TRBJ2-2, with 7 bases matching TRBD1. Germline assignment: CDR1 LGHNA and CDR2 YNFKEQ. The trim removed 0 bases at V and 6 bases at J, leaving 1 base unmatched. This CDR3 comprises 14 residues. The CDR3 DNA reads as TGTGCCAGCAGCCAAGAGCAGGGGGCCGGGGAGCTGTTTTTT. It is translated as CASSQEQGAGELFF.

The rearrangement joins TRBV6-1 to TRBJ1-1, with no clear D. The CDR3 consists of 14 residues. The germline V gene has CDR1 MNHNS and CDR2 SASEGT. V lost 4 bases and J 4 bases, leaving 13 bases between the germline ends. This CDR3 is CASSGEYGATEAFF. The CDR3 bases are TGTGCCAGCAGTGGAGAGTACGGTGCCACTGAAGCTTTCTTT.

The chain has TRBV6-5 and TRBJ1-2; D might be TRBD1 (5 bases). Looked up from germline, CDR1 is MNHEY and CDR2 is SVGAGI. Between the trimmed V and J ends, which lost 2 bases and 4 bases, there was a span of 14 bases. The CDR3 is 15 amino acids. CDR3 loop: CASSYGSGRVYGYTF. CDR3 in DNA: TGTGCCAGCAGTTACGGTTCGGGCAGGGTCTATGGCTACACCTTC.

This clone was detected once. In nucleotides, the CDR3 is TGCAGCGTTGAAGATCCAGGCCCGTCCTATGGCTACACCTTC. It specifies CSVEDPGPSYGYTF. V and J are TRBV29-1 and TRBJ1-2; D uncertain. The germline CDR1 and CDR2 sequences are SQVTM and ANQGSEA. V was pared by 0 bases and J by 4 bases, with 12 bases between. The CDR3 consists of 14 residues.

CDR3 residues: CASSGLQGGRSEQYF. The CDR3 nucleotides read TGCGCCAGCAGCGGGTTACAGGGGGGTAGATCCGAGCAGTACTTC. The gene calls are TRBV5-1 and TRBJ2-7, with TRBD1 matching over 8 bases. Unmatched junction bases numbered 12, after V lost 4 bases and J lost 6 bases. The CDR3 consists of 15 residues. The V gene's germline CDR1 is SGHRS and CDR2 YFSETQ.

V gene TRBV30 combines with J gene TRBJ2-1; 7 bases are shared with TRBD1. Per germline, CDR1 GTSNPN and CDR2 SVGIG (reference sequence). After removal of 3 bases from V and 10 bases from J, the junction contained 15 bases not matched to a gene. This CDR3 has 15 amino acids. The CDR3 loop reads CAWSMPGTVLWEQFF. CDR3 nucleotide sequence: TGTGCCTGGAGCATGCCCGGGACAGTACTTTGGGAGCAGTTCTTC.

The chain employs TRBV4-3 and TRBJ2-2, with 10 bases lining up with TRBD1. V was clipped by 0 bases and J by 1 base; unmatched bases: 5. CDR3 size: 18 residues. Germline CDR1 reads LGHNA; CDR2 reads YSLEER. Here the CDR3 reads CASSQDGGQGGNTGELFF. In DNA form, the CDR3 reads TGCGCCAGCAGCCAAGATGGAGGACAGGGGGGGAACACCGGGGAGCTGTTTTTT.

In this sample, this clone turned up once. The chain couples TRBV6-5 to TRBJ2-7, with 8 bases aligning to TRBD2. J gave up 2 bases and V 11 bases, and 11 bases lay outside the gene matches. Germline V lookup: CDR1 MNHEY, CDR2 SVGAGI. The CDR3 covers 14 residues. In DNA, the CDR3 is TGTGCCTCCCAAGGGACGGGAGGGCCCTACGAGCAGTACTTC. This gives the protein CASQGTGGPYEQYF.

The chain employs TRBV9 and TRBJ2-5; 8 bases are a match to TRBD2. Germline values: CDR1 SGDLS, CDR2 YYNGEE. Trimming at V came to 2 bases and at J to 5 bases, leaving 11 bases not matched to a gene. This CDR3 has 16 amino acids. Here the CDR3 reads CASSVGERETRETQYF. The CDR3, as DNA: TGTGCCAGCAGCGTGGGGGAGCGGGAGACACGGGAGACCCAGTACTTC.

Only one count was recorded for this clone. The chain has TRBV4-1 and TRBJ1-2, with TRBD1 as a possible D gene (6 bases). Germline V gives CDR1 MGHRA, CDR2 YSYEKL. The CDR3 covers 14 residues. Trimming removed 3 bases from V and 4 bases from J, with 12 bases in between. CDR3 bases: TGCGCCAGCAGCCATCCCCCCAGGGGCTATGGCTACACCTTC. Residues: CASSHPPRGYGYTF.

The chain combines TRBV6-6 with TRBJ2-2, with TRBD2 as a possible D gene (6 bases). Germline CDR1 is MNHNY and CDR2 is SVGAGI (reference sequence). This CDR3 has 14 residues. Deletions cut 0 bases from V and 4 bases from J, with 6 bases between. The CDR3 coding sequence is TGTGCCAGCAGTTACTCCGGGGGCACCGGGGAGCTGTTTTTT. Amino acids: CASSYSGGTGELFF.

This sequence joins TRBV15 and TRBJ2-1; no firm D call. There are 17 residues in the CDR3. V was clipped by 0 bases and J by 7 bases, with 19 bases between them. Per germline, CDR1 LNHNV and CDR2 YYDKDF (reference sequence). CDR3 protein: CATSRDPLGQWVNEQFF. The DNA of the CDR3 is TGTGCCACCAGCAGAGATCCCCTGGGCCAATGGGTAAATGAGCAGTTCTTC.

V is TRBV23-1 and J is TRBJ2-1; 7 positions match TRBD2. Being an ORF, TRBV23-1 has a function that is uncertain. The CDR3 loop spans 12 amino acids. CDR3 sequence: CRQRPGGREQFF. The CDR3 coding sequence is TGCCGCCAGCGGCCGGGGGGACGTGAGCAGTTCTTC.

This clone was detected only once. J is TRBJ2-3 and V is TRBV5-1; TRBD2 matches 11 bases. The CDR3 contains 15 residues. V lost 4 bases and J lost 6; bases outside the gene matches: 7. The V gene's germline CDR1 is SGHRS and CDR2 YFSETQ. The CDR3 protein is CASSPIAGGPDTQYF. The CDR3 nucleotides are TGCGCCAGCAGCCCGATAGCGGGGGGGCCCGATACGCAGTATTTT.

The chain is built from TRBV2 and TRBJ2-7; D perhaps matches TRBD2 (6 bases). The V gene lost 5 bases and the J gene lost 4 bases, with 15 bases spanning the gap. The V gene's germline CDR1 is SNHLY and CDR2 FYNNEI. This CDR3 is 14 amino acids long. CDR3 in amino acids: CASSSGSPTYEQYF. CDR3 nucleotides: TGTGCCAGCAGTAGCGGGTCCCCGACTTACGAGCAGTACTTC.

This clone was seen more than once but under ten times. The V call is TRBV6-5, the J call TRBJ1-5, with 12 bases lining up with TRBD1. The CDR3 runs 15 residues. After removal of 7 bases from V and 4 bases from J, the junction contained 5 bases not matched to a gene. Germline CDR1 and CDR2: MNHEY and SVGAGI. This CDR3 is CASKGQGAGNQPQHF. In DNA, the CDR3 is TGTGCCAGCAAGGGACAGGGGGCGGGAAATCAGCCCCAGCATTTT.

The chain employs TRBV5-5 and TRBJ1-1, with D unclear. Trimming pared 0 bases from V and 0 bases from J, leaving 12 bases between. The CDR3 spans 16 residues. Germline V CDR1 and CDR2: SGHKS, YYEKEE (reference sequence). CDR3 nucleotides: TGTGCCAGCAGCTTGGCCGGGTCCTCGATGAACACTGAAGCTTTCTTT. Protein: CASSLAGSSMNTEAFF. Based on the CDR3 plus reference TRBV5-5 and TRBJ1-1, the full variable domain is DAGVTQSPTHLIKTRGQQVTLRCSPISGHKSVSWYQQVLGQGPQFIFQYYEKEERGRGNFPDRFSARQFPNYSSELNVNALLLGDSALYLCASSLAGSSMNTEAFFGQGTRLTVV.

The chain has TRBV7-2 and TRBJ2-7, with 12 bases identical to TRBD2. The CDR3 is 15 amino acids. Losses at the gene ends were 5 bases for V and 3 bases for J; bases not matched to a gene: 5. Germline values: CDR1 SGHTA, CDR2 FQGNSA. DNA of the CDR3: TGTGCCAGCAGCGCCCGACTAGCGGGGGTCTACGAGCAGTACTTC. It encodes CASSARLAGVYEQYF.

This clone has more than one count but fewer than ten. The chain combines TRBV30 with TRBJ2-7, with D perhaps matching TRBD1 (5 bases). This CDR3 spans 16 amino acids. Germline V gene sequence: CDR1 GTSNPN, CDR2 SVGIG (reference sequence). Trimming pared 3 bases from V and 2 bases from J, leaving 20 bases between. The DNA of the CDR3 is TGTGCCTGGAGCCCGGCAGGGATCTACAAGACCTACGAGCAGTACTTC. Its translation is CAWSPAGIYKTYEQYF.

CDR3 sequence reads: CASSFLAGDKETQYF. The CDR3 DNA reads as TGTGCCAGCAGCTTTCTAGCGGGAGACAAAGAGACCCAGTACTTC. The chain has TRBV5-6 and TRBJ2-5, with 10 bases aligning to TRBD2. V dropped 2 bases and J dropped 3; count of bases not matched to a gene: 4. This CDR3 has 15 residues. In germline, CDR1 is SGHDT, CDR2 YYEEEE. The full variable domain, in which reference TRBV5-6 and TRBJ2-5 provide the parts outside the CDR3, is DAGVTQSPTHLIKTRGQQVTLRCSPKSGHDTVSWYQQALGQGPQFIFQYYEEEERQRGNFPDRFSGHQFPNYSSELNVNALLLGDSALYLCASSFLAGDKETQYFGPGTRLLVL.

This clone was counted a single time. This chain links TRBV27 with TRBJ2-6; D gene unclear. Germline V gene lookup returns CDR1 MNHEY and CDR2 SMNVEV (reference sequence). The CDR3 has 13 amino acids. Deletions cut 6 bases from V and 1 base from J, with 4 bases between. The CDR3 region has the DNA TGTGCCAGCAGACAATCTGGGGCCAACGTCCTGACTTTC. Protein product: CASRQSGANVLTF.

This clone has only a few counts. The sample carries other DNA sequences with the same CDR3. The genes are TRBV5-1 and TRBJ2-1; 7 bases are a match to TRBD2. V shed 1 base and J 3 bases; nucleotides not matched to a gene: 1. The CDR3 runs to 14 residues. Germline loops: CDR1 SGHRS, CDR2 YFSETQ. CDR3 nucleotide sequence: TGCGCCAGCAGCTTGACGGGGGGCTACAATGAGCAGTTCTTC. Translated, it gives CASSLTGGYNEQFF.

This clone was seen a handful of times. In the same sample, other DNA sequences code for this CDR3. The chain recombines TRBV13 with TRBJ1-1, with a tentative D call TRBD1 (6 bases). V lost 1 base and J lost 4, with 10 bases in between. This CDR3 is built from 14 residues. CDR1 and CDR2 (germline): PRHDT, FYEKMQ (reference sequence). CDR3 residues: CASSLEGGGTEAFF. The CDR3 DNA sequence: TGTGCCAGCAGCTTAGAGGGGGGGGGCACTGAAGCTTTCTTT.

This clone was found a few times. The chain is built from TRBV4-3 and TRBJ1-6; D call uncertain. This CDR3 has 13 residues. Germline V gives CDR1 LGHNA, CDR2 YSLEER. V gave up 0 bases and J gave up 13 bases, with 10 bases separating them. The DNA for the CDR3 is TGCGCCAGCAGCCAAGATCGGTGGTGGCCCCTCCACTTT. Its protein is CASSQDRWWPLHF.

The CDR3 bases are TGTGCCAGCAGTGAGAACGACAGGGTCCCGCAGTTCTTC. Its protein product is CASSENDRVPQFF. The gene calls are TRBV6-1 and TRBJ2-1; 7 bases map to TRBD1. Germline V gene sequence: CDR1 MNHNS, CDR2 SASEGT. CDR3 length equals 13 residues. Germline trimming cut 3 bases from V and 12 bases from J; bases unmatched to any gene: 8.

V and J are TRBV5-4 and TRBJ2-7; 7 bases are shared with TRBD2. Germline V gene data show CDR1 as SGHNT and CDR2 as YYREEE (reference sequence). J gave up 4 bases and V 3 bases, and 4 bases lay outside the gene matches. The CDR3 extends over 13 amino acids. The chain's CDR3 is CASSSYGGYEQYF. The CDR3 DNA reads TGTGCCAGCAGCTCCTACGGGGGGTACGAGCAGTACTTC.

This clone was observed a handful of times. The chain recombines TRBV30 with TRBJ2-7; D uncertain. There are 16 residues in the CDR3. In germline, CDR1 is GTSNPN, CDR2 SVGIG (reference sequence). Trimming shortened V by 0 bases and J by 0 bases, and 15 bases separated the two germline ends. DNA for the CDR3: TGTGCCTGGAGTGTATTGGCTGGCAAACGCTCCTACGAGCAGTACTTC. Its translation is CAWSVLAGKRSYEQYF.

The genes are TRBV11-1 and TRBJ2-5, with 7 bases fitting TRBD1. The V segment lost 3 bases and the J segment 3 bases; nucleotides outside the gene matches: 1. This CDR3 has 13 residues. Germline V gene data show CDR1 as SGHAT and CDR2 as FQDESV (reference sequence). This CDR3 reads CASSFTGEETQYF. CDR3 nucleotide sequence: TGTGCCAGCAGCTTCACAGGGGAAGAGACCCAGTACTTC. Drawing the rest from reference TRBV11-1 and TRBJ2-5, the complete variable domain is EAEVAQSPRYKITEKSQAVAFWCDPISGHATLYWYRQILGQGPELLVQFQDESVVDDSQLPKDRFSAERLKGVDSTLKIQPAELGDSAMYLCASSFTGEETQYFGPGTRLLVL.